The sequence of this T cell receptor (beta chain) was determined in a study of CD8+CD57+ T cells in acquired aplastic anemia. Looking at the study overall: Quantities of DNA derived from sorted CD4+ and CD8+ cells averaged 3.2 ug.

Profiling that covered TCR beta VDJ and CDR3 relied on genomic DNA as its template. TCRdb passed the reads through MiXCR, listing each CDR3 protein once. The table has about 160,000 distinct CDR3 sequences, roughly 47% seen once; the top ten hold around 0.96%. CDR3 length equals 10 residues. Germline V lookup: CDR1 SQVTM, CDR2 ANQGSEA. This clonotype was recorded once. The junction shows a germline mismatch at one end, possibly a read error. The chain employs TRBV29-1 and TRBJ2-1; possible D gene TRBD2, 6 bases. The material sequenced was sorted CD4+, CD8+, or CD8+CD57+ T cells (not recorded which) from PBMCs. The sequence was obtained from a human donor in good health. CDR3 in DNA: TGCGGCGTTGCGGGGAATGAGCAGTTCTTC. This sequence encodes CGVAGNEQFF.